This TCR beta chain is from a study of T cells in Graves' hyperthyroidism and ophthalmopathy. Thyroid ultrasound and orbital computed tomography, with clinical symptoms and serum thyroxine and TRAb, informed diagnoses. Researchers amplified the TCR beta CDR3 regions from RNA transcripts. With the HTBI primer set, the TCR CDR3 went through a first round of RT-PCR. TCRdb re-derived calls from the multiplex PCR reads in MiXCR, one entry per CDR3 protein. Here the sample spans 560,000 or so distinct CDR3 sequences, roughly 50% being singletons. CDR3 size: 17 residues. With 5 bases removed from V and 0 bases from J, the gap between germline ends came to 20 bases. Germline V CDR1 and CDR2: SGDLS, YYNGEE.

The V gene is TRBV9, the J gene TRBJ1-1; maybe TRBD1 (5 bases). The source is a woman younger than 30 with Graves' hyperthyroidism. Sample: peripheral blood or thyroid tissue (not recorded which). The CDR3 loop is CASRGWGGRSVNTEAFF. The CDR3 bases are TGTGCCAGCAGAGGGTGGGGGGGAAGGTCTGTGAACACTGAAGCTTTCTTT.